The clone carrying this T cell receptor beta chain was seen ten or more times. These data come from a study of identical twins. TCRdb called the 5' RACE reads again in MiXCR, with one record for every CDR3 protein. The sample lists under 300,000 distinct CDR3 sequences; roughly 8.7% were seen once. Trimming took 6 bases from V and 1 from J; bases not matched to a gene: 7. This CDR3 contains 15 residues. These data are also associated with another study on yellow fever vaccine responses in identical twins.

The rearrangement joins TRBV12-3 or TRBV12-4 to TRBJ2-5; 8 bases are a match to TRBD1. The TCR sequence derives from a young woman in good health. Input material: CD8+ T cells sorted from blood. The CDR3 reads CASSLDRGAQETQYF. The CDR3, as DNA: TGTGCCAGCAGCCTAGACAGGGGAGCCCAAGAGACCCAGTACTTC.